The present entry profiles one T cell receptor (beta chain) with its context. Possible read error: a much larger clone is one base away. Using RNA template, CDR3s of TCR alpha and beta were amplified with iRepertoire arm-PCR. TCRdb re-derived calls from the multiplex PCR reads in MiXCR, one entry per CDR3 protein. The sample contains around 100,000 distinct CDR3 sequences, around 31% of which appear only once. This entry belongs to a study of glioma-infiltrating T cells. Specimen: glioma tissue, nonneoplastic brain tissue, or PBMCs (not recorded which). The source is a human donor with low-grade glioma or glioblastoma, undergoing nonglioma brain surgery, or in good health (not recorded which).

This CDR3 reads CASSQDITADTQYF. The CDR3 coding sequence is TGTGCCAGCAGCCAGGACATTACTGCAGATACGCAGTATTTT. V usage is TRBV11-2 and J usage is TRBJ2-3; TRBD1 is a possible D gene (5 bases). This CDR3 has 14 amino acids. Germline V lookup: CDR1 SGHAT, CDR2 FQNNGV. The V gene lost 5 bases and the J gene lost 4 bases, with 13 bases spanning the gap.